Shown below are 28 T cell receptor beta chains from a single sample sequenced in a study of beta chain features in type 1 diabetes. The entirety of the isolated RNA underwent reverse transcription, so expressed TCRB transcripts were sequenced. Here immunoSEQ multiplex PCR was the method, and the copy in TCRdb shows in-frame clones only, minus some. The sample shows some 240,000 clones, about a tenth of them seen only once. Sequencing was done on a sample of central memory CD4+ T cells from blood. Receptor source: a man younger than 35 in good health.

This clone has just a few counts. The V and J genes are TRBV30 and TRBJ1-6, with D maybe TRBD1 (6 bases). The V end was cut by 5 bases, the J end by 9 bases, with 11 bases between. The germline V gene has CDR1 GTSNPN and CDR2 SVGIG (reference sequence). The CDR3 has 12 residues. CDR3 in DNA: TGTGCCTGGGCAGGGGCAAGTTCACCCCTCCACTTT. Translated, it gives CAWAGASSPLHF. The variable domain in full, completed from reference TRBV30 and TRBJ1-6, reads SQTIHQWPATLVQPVGSPLSLECTVEGTSNPNLYWYRQAAGRGLQLLFYSVGIGQISSEVPQNLSASRPQDRQFILSSKKLLLSDSGFYLCAWAGASSPLHFGNGTRLTVT.

V usage is TRBV18 and J usage is TRBJ2-5; perhaps TRBD1 as D (5 bases). The CDR3 spans 14 residues. Trimming took 3 bases from V and 2 from J, leaving 10 bases between them. The V gene's germline CDR1 is KGHSH and CDR2 LQKENI. The DNA for the CDR3 is TGTGCCAGCTCACCTTTAGGGGCACAAGAGACCCAGTACTTC. Residues: CASSPLGAQETQYF.

This clone was seen once. The rearrangement joins TRBV10-2 to TRBJ2-7; D might be TRBD1 or TRBD2, each matching 5 bases. Trimming left V 0 bases short and J 3 bases short, with 12 bases between. Germline V CDR1 and CDR2: WSHSY, SAAADI. This CDR3 contains 15 residues. The CDR3 spells CASSESRGGNYEQYF. DNA for the CDR3: TGCGCCAGCAGTGAGTCGAGGGGCGGAAACTACGAGCAGTACTTC.

This clone occurred a few times. This rearrangement joins TRBV29-1 to TRBJ2-7; a weak D match, TRBD2 (6 bases). CDR1 is SQVTM, CDR2 ANQGSEA, per germline. Trimming took off 6 bases at V and 5 bases at J, with 14 bases between the two ends. The CDR3 covers 12 residues. CDR3 in DNA: TGCAGCGTGGGCGGGACGGAAGACGAGCAGTACTTC. This sequence encodes CSVGGTEDEQYF.

This clone appeared a few times. This rearrangement joins TRBV7-2 to TRBJ1-2, with TRBD1 matching over 7 bases. This CDR3 spans 15 amino acids. The V gene end was trimmed by 4 bases and the J gene end by 6 bases; junction bases not matched to a gene: 11. CDR1 SGHTA and CDR2 FQGNSA come from the germline V gene. The CDR3 protein is CASSSNNDRENGYTF. CDR3 bases: TGTGCCAGCAGCTCCAATAATGACAGGGAGAATGGCTACACCTTC.

This clone showed up just a few times. J is TRBJ2-3 and V is TRBV7-9; 8 bases align to TRBD2. The CDR3 contains 18 residues. J lost 1 base, V lost 5 bases, and 14 bases had no gene match. In germline, CDR1 is SEHNR, CDR2 FQNEAQ (reference sequence). The CDR3 loop is CASSRTPGRRGGTDTQYF. The CDR3 DNA sequence: TGTGCCAGCAGCAGGACCCCCGGGAGGCGGGGGGGCACAGATACGCAGTATTTT. Complete variable domain (other parts from reference TRBV7-9 and TRBJ2-3): DTGVSQNPRHKITKRGQNVTFRCDPISEHNRLYWYRQTLGQGPEFLTYFQNEAQLEKSRLLSDRFSAERPKGSFSTLEIQRTEQGDSAMYLCASSRTPGRRGGTDTQYFGPGTRLTVL.

The rearrangement uses TRBV5-1 and TRBJ2-5; TRBD1 agrees at 10 bases. V gave up 7 bases and J gave up 2 bases; unmatched junction bases: 8. The CDR3 loop spans 15 amino acids. Germline V gene data show CDR1 as SGHRS and CDR2 as YFSETQ. Here the CDR3 DNA reads TGCGCCAGCCTCTCCGGGACAGGGGTACAAGAGACCCAGTACTTC. It codes for CASLSGTGVQETQYF.

J is TRBJ2-1 and V is TRBV21-1; TRBD2 was called by the table and not checked on the DNA. TRBV21-1 is tagged as a pseudogene. The CDR3 contains 17 residues. The CDR3 spells CASSKALGLAGVGEQFF. The CDR3 DNA reads TGTGCCAGCAGCAAAGCTCTTGGGCTAGCGGGAGTTGGTGAGCAGTTCTTC.

This chain uses TRBV5-1 with TRBJ1-1; D might be TRBD1 (5 bases). V was cut by 7 bases and J by 3 bases, with 16 bases left in between. This CDR3 contains 14 residues. Germline CDR1 and CDR2: SGHRS and YFSETQ. The CDR3 here is CASVTGTGDTEAFF. CDR3 in DNA: TGCGCCAGCGTCACAGGAACGGGGGACACTGAAGCTTTCTTT.

Of note for this clone: Being one base from a much bigger clone, this may be a read error. This sample also contains other DNA sequences that code for the same CDR3. This chain uses TRBV18 with TRBJ2-5; D is possibly TRBD2 (6 bases). CDR3 size: 13 residues. Per the germline V gene, CDR1 is KGHSH and CDR2 is LQKENI. V was clipped by 4 bases and J by 2 bases, with 8 bases between them. The CDR3 here is CASSRGEQETQYF. DNA of the CDR3: TGTGCCAGCTCACGGGGGGAGCAAGAGACCCAGTACTTC. Full variable domain (rest looked up from reference TRBV18 and TRBJ2-5): NAGVMQNPRHLVRRRGQEARLRCSPMKGHSHVYWYRQLPEEGLKFMVYLQKENIIDESGMPKERFSAEFPKEGPSILRIQQVVRGDSAAYFCASSRGEQETQYFGPGTRLLVL.

This clone was counted a few times. The rearrangement uses TRBV9 and TRBJ2-7; no clear D gene. The CDR3 covers 14 residues. V was cut by 2 bases and J by 2 bases, with 11 bases left in between. Germline CDR1 is SGDLS and CDR2 is YYNGEE. The CDR3 loop is CASSVDPFAYEQYF. CDR3 bases: TGTGCCAGCAGCGTGGACCCGTTCGCCTACGAGCAGTACTTC. The whole variable domain, remainder taken from reference TRBV9 and TRBJ2-7, is DSGVTQTPKHLITATGQRVTLRCSPRSGDLSVYWYQQSLDQGLQFLIQYYNGEERAKGNILERFSAQQFPDLHSELNLSSLELGDSALYFCASSVDPFAYEQYFGPGTRLTVT.

The rearrangement links TRBV7-2 to TRBJ2-7; 9 bases align to TRBD1. Trimming removed 5 bases from V and 1 base from J; junction bases left unmatched: 6. Germline lookup yields CDR1 SGHTA and CDR2 FQGNSA. The length of the CDR3 is 15 residues. For the CDR3, the DNA is TGTGCCAGCAGCACGGACAGGGGACCTTCCTACGAGCAGTACTTC. This codes for CASSTDRGPSYEQYF. The variable domain in full, completed from reference TRBV7-2 and TRBJ2-7, reads GAGVSQSPSNKVTEKGKDVELRCDPISGHTALYWYRQSLGQGLEFLIYFQGNSAPDKSGLPSDRFSAERTGGSVSTLTIQRTQQEDSAVYLCASSTDRGPSYEQYFGPGTRLTVT.

In this sample, this clone turned up a few times. The chain carries TRBV5-6 and TRBJ2-3; D unresolved. Germline assignment: CDR1 SGHDT and CDR2 YYEEEE. The CDR3 runs to 11 residues. V dropped 1 base and J dropped 6 bases, with 3 bases sitting between them. Here the CDR3 reads CASSLRDTQYF. In nucleotides, the CDR3 is TGTGCCAGCAGCTTGCGTGATACGCAGTATTTT.

The genes are TRBV4-2 and TRBJ2-7; 12 nucleotides align to TRBD1. The V gene end was trimmed by 4 bases and the J gene end by 4 bases; junction bases not matched to a gene: 5. Looked up from germline, CDR1 is LGHNA and CDR2 is YNFKEQ. The CDR3 has 15 amino acids. Here the CDR3 reads CASSLLGQGAYEQYF. The CDR3 DNA sequence: TGTGCCAGCAGCCTCCTGGGACAGGGGGCATACGAGCAGTACTTC.

The gene calls are TRBV14 and TRBJ2-1; perhaps TRBD1 as D (6 bases). This CDR3 comprises 15 residues. Trimming removed 1 base from V and 2 bases from J, with 9 bases in between. CDR1 SGHDN and CDR2 FVKESK come from the germline V gene. The CDR3 sequence is CASSQVHRAYNEQFF. CDR3 nucleotide sequence: TGTGCCAGCAGCCAAGTCCACAGGGCCTACAATGAGCAGTTCTTC.

V usage is TRBV7-2 and J usage is TRBJ2-5; D is undetermined. The CDR3 loop spans 13 amino acids. The germline V gene has CDR1 SGHTA and CDR2 FQGNSA. Trimming took off 7 bases at V and 1 base at J, with 10 bases between the two ends. CDR3 region: CASTTMAQETQYF. The CDR3 coding sequence is TGTGCCAGCACTACAATGGCCCAAGAGACCCAGTACTTC.

This clone was observed at least ten times. The chain joins TRBV7-2 to TRBJ2-3, with D perhaps TRBD2 (6 bases). Trimming shortened V by 0 bases and J by 2 bases, and 9 bases separated the two germline ends. This CDR3 region has 15 residues. Looked up from germline, CDR1 is SGHTA and CDR2 is FQGNSA. DNA of the CDR3: TGTGCCAGCAGCTTAGCTAGCGGCGACACAGATACGCAGTATTTT. Translation gives CASSLASGDTDTQYF.

This chain uses TRBV7-2 with TRBJ2-5, with TRBD2 identical over 13 bases. The trim removed 6 bases at V and 5 bases at J, leaving 9 bases unmatched. The CDR3 runs 16 residues. Germline V gene data show CDR1 as SGHTA and CDR2 as FQGNSA. DNA for the CDR3: TGTGCCAGCAGTTCTTCTCGACTAGCGGGAGGCGAGACCCAGTACTTC. Amino acid sequence: CASSSSRLAGGETQYF.

This clone was seen a few times. This rearrangement joins TRBV29-1 to TRBJ1-1, with a possible D match to TRBD1 (6 bases). V dropped 7 bases and J dropped 4 bases, with 19 bases sitting between them. CDR3 size: 14 residues. From germline, CDR1 is SQVTM and CDR2 ANQGSEA. As DNA, the CDR3 is TGCAGCGCTGAGATAGGGGGAAGGGGCACTGAAGCTTTCTTT. It is translated as CSAEIGGRGTEAFF. Using reference TRBV29-1 and TRBJ1-1 for the parts outside the CDR3, the full variable domain is SAVISQKPSRDICQRGTSLTIQCQVDSQVTMMFWYRQQPGQSLTLIATANQGSEATYESGFVIDKFPISRPNLTFSTLTVSNMSPEDSSIYLCSAEIGGRGTEAFFGQGTRLTVV.

In this sample, this clone turned up a few times. The DNA for the CDR3 is TGCGCCAGCAGCATACGAGGAGGGCGGGGTGAAAAACTGTTTTTT. Encoded protein: CASSIRGGRGEKLFF. J is TRBJ1-4 and V is TRBV4-3; D uncertain. Germline CDR1 and CDR2: LGHNA and YSLEER. The V end lost 5 bases, the J end lost 7 bases, and 17 bases lay between the germline ends. The CDR3 sequence is 15 residues long.

J is TRBJ2-7 and V is TRBV19; D possibly matches TRBD1 or TRBD2 (5 bases each). Germline CDR1 and CDR2: LNHDA and SQIVND (reference sequence). The germline V and J ends were trimmed by 5 bases and 5 bases, with 16 bases remaining between them. The CDR3 totals 14 residues. The CDR3: CASSRGAPSDEQYF. For the CDR3, the DNA is TGTGCCAGTAGTCGAGGGGCTCCGAGTGACGAGCAGTACTTC.

The rearrangement uses TRBV4-1 and TRBJ2-1; no reliable D call. V lost 0 bases to trimming and J lost 0 bases, with 12 bases between them. The CDR3 loop spans 17 amino acids. CDR1 and CDR2 from the germline V gene are MGHRA and YSYEKL. CDR3 DNA sequence: TGCGCCAGCAGCCAAGACGGGTCGATTACCTCCTACAATGAGCAGTTCTTC. This codes for CASSQDGSITSYNEQFF.

This chain joins TRBV30 and TRBJ2-3, with 8 bases identical to TRBD1. Germline CDR1 is GTSNPN and CDR2 is SVGIG (reference sequence). Trimming removed 3 bases from V and 4 bases from J; junction bases left unmatched: 6. The CDR3 totals 14 residues. CDR3 bases: TGTGCCTGGAGGGCGGACAGGGCCTCAGATACGCAGTATTTT. As protein: CAWRADRASDTQYF.

This clone turned up a few times. The chain has TRBV7-8 and TRBJ2-2; TRBD1 might be the D (6 bases). V was pared by 3 bases and J by 0 bases, with 11 bases between. Germline-derived CDR1 and CDR2 are SGHVS and FQNEAQ. This CDR3 is 16 amino acids long. The CDR3 reads CASSFQGPPNTGELFF. The CDR3 region has the DNA TGTGCCAGCAGCTTCCAGGGGCCCCCGAACACCGGGGAGCTGTTTTTT.

This clone has more than one count but fewer than ten. J is TRBJ2-1 and V is TRBV4-1, with D unresolved. The CDR3 has 14 residues. Germline V gene sequence: CDR1 MGHRA, CDR2 YSYEKL. V lost 0 bases to trimming and J lost 6 bases, with 9 bases between them. CDR3 in amino acids: CASSQDEAGNEQFF. In DNA form, the CDR3 reads TGCGCCAGCAGCCAAGATGAGGCTGGCAATGAGCAGTTCTTC.

The chain recombines TRBV5-1 with TRBJ2-1; TRBD2 matches at 12 bases. Germline V CDR1 and CDR2: SGHRS, YFSETQ. The CDR3 is 14 residues long. V lost 1 base, J lost 11 bases, and 4 bases stayed unmatched. The CDR3 reads CASSLSLAGGQQFF. Here the CDR3 DNA reads TGCGCCAGCAGCTTGAGCCTAGCGGGAGGGCAGCAGTTCTTC.

This rearrangement joins TRBV9 to TRBJ2-3; 12 bases are shared with TRBD2. There are 19 residues in the CDR3. Germline assignment: CDR1 SGDLS and CDR2 YYNGEE. Unmatched junction bases numbered 12, after V lost 0 bases and J lost 4 bases. This chain's CDR3 is CASSVDPMTSGRVADTQYF. The CDR3 DNA is TGTGCCAGCAGCGTAGACCCTATGACTAGCGGGAGAGTAGCAGATACGCAGTATTTT.

The chain recombines TRBV11-2 with TRBJ2-1, with TRBD2 matching over 9 bases. Germline loops: CDR1 SGHAT, CDR2 FQNNGV. J was trimmed by 7 bases and V by 4 bases; bases with no gene match: 8. The CDR3 contains 15 residues. CDR3 amino acids: CASSSPRLAGNEQFF. The CDR3 nucleotides read TGTGCCAGCAGCTCCCCAAGGCTAGCGGGAAATGAGCAGTTCTTC.